This passage covers 27 T cell receptor beta chains from one sample sequenced in a study of blood T cell repertoires in COVID-19 (dated by TCRdb to the early 2020s). To prepare the library, the immunoSEQ multiplex PCR assay was applied. The table was pulled from immuneACCESS by TCRdb, which kept in-frame rearrangements only. Such tables lose some clones; where checked, under half of the loss comes from unresolved V genes, and the rest has no known cause. The sample includes around 140,000 clones, with about 87% observed a single time. The top ten clonotypes cover around 11% of the sample. Sequences were obtained from PBMCs or T cells enriched from blood (not recorded which). These receptors were collected from a man aged 60 to 69 who had recovered from COVID-19.

The CDR3 sequence is CATSDYRLAGEADTQYF. CDR3 nucleotides: TGTGCCACCAGTGATTACCGACTAGCGGGAGAGGCAGATACGCAGTATTTT. The chain has TRBV24-1 and TRBJ2-3, with 12 nucleotides matching TRBD2. Germline V gives CDR1 KGHDR, CDR2 SFDVKD. The trim removed 2 bases at V and 4 bases at J, leaving 6 bases unmatched. The CDR3 extends over 17 amino acids.

J is TRBJ2-7 and V is TRBV5-1; D possibly corresponds to TRBD2 (5 bases). Trimming cost V 0 bases and J 3 bases, with 16 bases left between them. The CDR3 extends over 16 amino acids. The germline CDR1 and CDR2 sequences are SGHRS and YFSETQ. The DNA for the CDR3 is TGCGCCAGCAGCTTGGGTGTGGGGAGTCGGCACTACGAGCAGTACTTC. Translated, it gives CASSLGVGSRHYEQYF.

V is TRBV28 and J is TRBJ1-1; weak D call: TRBD1 (6 bases). Trimming took 6 bases from V and 3 from J, leaving 8 bases between them. The CDR3 totals 12 residues. CDR1 and CDR2 (germline): MDHEN, SYDVKM. CDR3 coding DNA: TGTGCCAGCAGGGACAGTCACACTGAAGCTTTCTTT. Translating it yields CASRDSHTEAFF.

This clone turned up a few times. The rearrangement joins TRBV3-1 (or the pseudogene TRBV3-2) to TRBJ1-5, with 9 nucleotides matching TRBD1. V lost 4 bases, J lost 7 bases, and 5 bases stayed unmatched. Germline CDR1 and CDR2: LGHDT and YNNKEL (reference sequence). The CDR3 runs to 14 residues. The CDR3 reads CASSRDRVAQPQHF. In DNA form, the CDR3 reads TGTGCCAGCAGCCGGGACAGGGTGGCCCAGCCCCAGCATTTT.

V gene TRBV27 combines with J gene TRBJ2-6, with 11 bases that match TRBD1. In germline, CDR1 is MNHEY, CDR2 SMNVEV (reference sequence). Trimming at V came to 2 bases and at J to 4 bases, leaving 10 bases not matched to a gene. This CDR3 has 19 amino acids. This chain's CDR3 is CASSLDFRTGGAGANVLTF. For the CDR3, the DNA is TGTGCCAGCAGTTTAGACTTCCGGACAGGGGGCGCAGGGGCCAACGTCCTGACTTTC. The whole variable domain, filled in from reference TRBV27 and TRBJ2-6, reads EAQVTQNPRYLITVTGKKLTVTCSQNMNHEYMSWYRQDPGLGLRQIYYSMNVEVTDKGDVPEGYKVSRKEKRNFPLILESPSPNQTSLYFCASSLDFRTGGAGANVLTFGAGSRLTVL.

This chain links TRBV28 with TRBJ1-4; 8 nucleotides agree with TRBD1. Germline V gene sequence: CDR1 MDHEN, CDR2 SYDVKM. With 7 bases clipped from V and 5 bases from J, the junction kept 6 bases outside the gene matches. This CDR3 comprises 14 residues. CDR3 nucleotide sequence: TGTGCCAGCAACGTGAGACAGGGGAATGAAAAACTGTTTTTT. Amino acid sequence: CASNVRQGNEKLFF.

This CDR3 is CASSLRGSDEQYF. Written as DNA, the CDR3 is TGTGCCAGCAGCTTACGGGGGTCCGACGAGCAGTACTTC. The chain uses TRBV7-6 and TRBJ2-7; maybe TRBD2 (6 bases). Germline V gene sequence: CDR1 SGHVS, CDR2 FNYEAQ. The CDR3 consists of 13 residues. V was clipped by 2 bases and J by 5 bases, with 10 bases between them.

The rearrangement links TRBV2 to TRBJ1-6; D is undetermined. Trimming took off 4 bases at V and 8 bases at J, with 15 bases between the two ends. The V gene's germline CDR1 is SNHLY and CDR2 FYNNEI. This CDR3 is built from 15 residues. Here the CDR3 DNA reads TGTGCCAGCAGTGGGTTGGGGAGTAAGGATTCACCCCTCCACTTT. It yields the protein CASSGLGSKDSPLHF.

With respect to this clone: An end of the junction differs from the germline gene, which may be a read error. This rearrangement joins TRBV9 to TRBJ1-1; 10 bases agree with TRBD1. CDR3 size: 19 residues. Germline V gives CDR1 SGDLS, CDR2 YYNGEE. Written as DNA, the CDR3 is TGTGCCAGCAGTGAAAACCCGGGACAGGGGACCCGAATGAACATTGAAGCTTTCTTT. This sequence encodes CASSENPGQGTRMNIEAFF.

Regarding this clone: Other DNA sequences in the same sample also yield this CDR3. V usage is TRBV28 and J usage is TRBJ1-2, with D hard to call. CDR3 length: 12 residues. Germline assignment: CDR1 MDHEN and CDR2 SYDVKM. Trimming shortened V by 5 bases and J by 8 bases, and 12 bases separated the two germline ends. CDR3 DNA sequence: TGTGCCAGCAGTCCCGGAGGGTACGGCTACACCTTC. It encodes CASSPGGYGYTF.

J is TRBJ2-7 and V is TRBV7-6, with D unclear. V was trimmed by 5 bases and J by 3 bases, leaving 14 bases between them. The CDR3 contains 14 residues. CDR1 is SGHVS, CDR2 FNYEAQ, per germline. This CDR3 is CASSPKSLSYEQYF. The CDR3 nucleotides read TGTGCCAGCAGCCCCAAGTCACTGAGCTACGAGCAGTACTTC.

V is TRBV3-1 (or the pseudogene TRBV3-2) and J is TRBJ1-1; D gene uncertain. V shed 1 base and J shed 0 bases, with 9 bases lying between them. Germline CDR1 and CDR2: LGHDT and YNNKEL (reference sequence). The CDR3 is 15 residues long. As DNA, the CDR3 is TGTGCCAGCAGCCAAGGGGTTGGAGTGAACACTGAAGCTTTCTTT. It specifies CASSQGVGVNTEAFF.

This chain links TRBV2 with TRBJ1-2; weak D call: TRBD1 (5 bases). This CDR3 is 13 amino acids long. In germline, CDR1 is SNHLY, CDR2 FYNNEI. The ends were cut back, 5 bases at V and 6 bases at J, with 13 bases in the middle. The CDR3 DNA reads as TGTGCCAGCAGTTACCAGGGTTACGATGGCTACACCTTC. It is translated as CASSYQGYDGYTF.

The chain combines TRBV2 with TRBJ2-7; D uncertain. The CDR3 contains 14 residues. Trimming took off 6 bases at V and 2 bases at J, with 14 bases between the two ends. Per the germline V gene, CDR1 is SNHLY and CDR2 is FYNNEI. The CDR3 reads CASRTRSTAYEQYF. DNA for the CDR3: TGTGCCAGCAGAACTCGGTCCACCGCCTACGAGCAGTACTTC.

This chain uses TRBV11-2 with TRBJ1-5; D possibly corresponds to TRBD1 (5 bases). The germline CDR1 and CDR2 sequences are SGHAT and FQNNGV. This CDR3 has 15 residues. The ends were cut back, 5 bases at V and 4 bases at J, with 15 bases in the middle. As DNA, the CDR3 is TGTGCCAGCAGCCTATTAGGGACTGAAAATCAGCCCCAGCATTTT. The encoded protein is CASSLLGTENQPQHF.

This clone was observed once. The chain uses TRBV28 and TRBJ2-3; the match to TRBD1 covers 10 bases. V was pared by 6 bases and J by 4 bases, with 10 bases of the junction left unmatched. The V gene's germline CDR1 is MDHEN and CDR2 SYDVKM. This CDR3 has 16 residues. DNA of the CDR3: TGTGCCAGCAGGACAGACAGGGGGCATGGCGCAGATACGCAGTATTTT. Its protein is CASRTDRGHGADTQYF.

The CDR3 here is CASSLSGQGKGGYTF. The CDR3 DNA follows: TGTGCCAGCAGCCTGAGTGGACAGGGAAAAGGAGGCTACACCTTC. The chain recombines TRBV3-1 (or the pseudogene TRBV3-2) with TRBJ1-2; 8 bases align to TRBD1. V shed 4 bases, J shed 8 bases, and the junction held 12 bases outside the gene matches. CDR1 is LGHDT and CDR2 is YNNKEL in the germline V gene (reference sequence). There are 15 residues in the CDR3.

V usage is TRBV28 and J usage is TRBJ2-5; perhaps TRBD2 as D (5 bases). The CDR3 runs 15 residues. The germline V gene has CDR1 MDHEN and CDR2 SYDVKM. The V end lost 5 bases, the J end lost 9 bases, and 22 bases lay between the germline ends. The chain's CDR3 is CASSLGSSATRAQYF. DNA of the CDR3: TGTGCCAGCAGTCTAGGTAGTAGCGCTACAAGGGCCCAGTACTTC. Supplemented by reference TRBV28 and TRBJ2-5, the full variable domain reads DVKVTQSSRYLVKRTGEKVFLECVQDMDHENMFWYRQDPGLGLRLIYFSYDVKMKEKGDIPEGYSVSREKKERFSLILESASTNQTSMYLCASSLGSSATRAQYFGPGTRLLVL.

CDR3 protein: CASSRGGGNTGELFF. CDR3 in DNA: TGTGCCAGTAGTCGGGGCGGGGGTAACACCGGGGAGCTGTTTTTT. The chain has TRBV19 and TRBJ2-2; 7 bases are a match to TRBD2. Germline CDR1 and CDR2: LNHDA and SQIVND (reference sequence). V lost 5 bases and J lost 2; bases outside the gene matches: 5. CDR3 length equals 15 residues.

The chain links TRBV2 to TRBJ1-6; weak D call: TRBD1 (5 bases). CDR1 is SNHLY and CDR2 is FYNNEI in the germline V gene. Trimming removed 1 base from V and 4 bases from J, with 5 bases in between. The CDR3 is made up of 14 amino acids. The CDR3 DNA reads TGTGCCAGCAGTGAAGGACAGTATAATTCACCCCTCCACTTT. Translating gives CASSEGQYNSPLHF.

In its sample, this clone was seen a few times. This chain uses TRBV7-6 with TRBJ2-7, with D possibly being TRBD1 (5 bases). The CDR3 has 15 residues. Per the germline V gene, CDR1 is SGHVS and CDR2 is FNYEAQ. V was pared by 7 bases and J by 2 bases, with 18 bases between. CDR3 in DNA: TGTGCCAGCACCGCGGCCCAGGGAAGGACCTACGAGCAGTACTTC. Protein product: CASTAAQGRTYEQYF.

The gene calls are TRBV7-6 and TRBJ2-5; TRBD2 matches 14 bases. This CDR3 is 17 amino acids long. V lost 1 base and J lost 5; bases outside the gene matches: 6. From germline, CDR1 is SGHVS and CDR2 FNYEAQ. The CDR3 loop reads CASSLGPGTSGSETQYF. The CDR3 nucleotides are TGTGCCAGCAGCTTAGGTCCGGGGACTAGCGGGAGTGAGACCCAGTACTTC.

V gene TRBV27 combines with J gene TRBJ2-1; 13 bases fit TRBD2. Per germline, CDR1 MNHEY and CDR2 SMNVEV (reference sequence). The CDR3 is 14 amino acids. Trimming at V came to 8 bases and at J to 10 bases, leaving 8 bases not matched to a gene. The CDR3 protein is CASGGLAGVGEQFF. DNA for the CDR3: TGTGCCAGCGGTGGACTAGCGGGAGTAGGAGAGCAGTTCTTC.

The CDR3 loop reads CASQGDGGNQPQHF. The CDR3 nucleotides are TGTGCCAGCCAGGGGGACGGCGGCAATCAGCCCCAGCATTTT. The chain uses TRBV2 and TRBJ1-5, with 7 bases aligning to TRBD1. Trimming cost V 8 bases and J 2 bases; bases outside gene matches: 6. The V gene's germline CDR1 is SNHLY and CDR2 FYNNEI. This CDR3 spans 14 amino acids.

The chain has TRBV4-1 and TRBJ2-7; 12 bases align to TRBD1. J lost 4 bases, V lost 2 bases, and 6 bases had no gene match. The germline V gene has CDR1 MGHRA and CDR2 YSYEKL. This CDR3 contains 16 residues. The CDR3 DNA reads as TGCGCCAGCAGCCAAACTGGGACAGGGGGCAAGTACGAGCAGTACTTC. It encodes CASSQTGTGGKYEQYF.

The table lists this clone with a few counts. The chain couples TRBV5-5 to TRBJ2-7, with a weak D call TRBD1 (6 bases). V was shortened by 4 bases and J by 1 base, with 21 bases between the two germline ends. The CDR3 is 17 residues long. The germline gives CDR1 SGHKS, CDR2 YYEKEE (reference sequence). CDR3 DNA sequence: TGTGCCAGCAGCCAGGGGACAACCCGACCCTTGTCCTACGAGCAGTACTTC. Its translation is CASSQGTTRPLSYEQYF.

The rearrangement joins TRBV9 to TRBJ1-1; maybe TRBD1 (5 bases). Germline V lookup: CDR1 SGDLS, CDR2 YYNGEE. The ends were cut back, 4 bases at V and 4 bases at J, with 26 bases in the middle. The CDR3 has 18 amino acids. The CDR3 here is CASSSTPGGAGTGTEAFF. In DNA, the CDR3 is TGTGCCAGCAGCTCGACCCCTGGCGGGGCAGGGACGGGCACTGAAGCTTTCTTT.